The rows below give T cell receptor beta chains drawn from one sample of a study of shared clonotypes between healthy human individuals. The method was immunoSEQ multiplex PCR; TCRdb's version includes in-frame clones alone and lacks a portion of them. The sample includes approximately 1.9 million clones, around 93% of them seen just once. Sequenced input: naive CD8+ T cells from PBMCs. These receptor sequences come from a man aged 18-30 years in good health. Some clones in this sample may be carry-over from other donors' samples. Each CDR3 is given with its conserved first and last residue. A D gene is named only where the DNA matches it firmly. Rows may omit the clone size; those that give it use once, few, many or a size class.

size: -
V: TRBV30
D: -
length: 14
J: TRBJ1-6
CDR3: CAWSRGATNSPLHF
DNA: TGTGCCTGGAGTAGGGGGGCAACGAATTCACCCCTCCACTTT

size: -
V: TRBV4-1
D: TRBD2
length: 17
J: TRBJ2-1
CDR3: CASSQLPGLAAGNEQFF
DNA: TGCGCCAGCAGCCAACTTCCGGGACTAGCGGCCGGGAATGAGCAGTTCTTC

size: -
V: TRBV11-2
D: -
length: 12
J: TRBJ2-1
CDR3: CASSWGGDEQFF
DNA: TGTGCCAGCAGCTGGGGGGGCGATGAGCAGTTCTTC

size: -
V: TRBV9
D: TRBD2
length: 14
J: TRBJ2-7
CDR3: CASSESGRNDEQYF
DNA: TGTGCCAGCAGCGAGAGCGGGAGGAACGACGAGCAGTACTTC

size: -
V: TRBV4-1
D: TRBD2
length: 16
J: TRBJ2-7
CDR3: CASSQVLTSGAYEQYF
DNA: TGCGCCAGCAGCCAAGTTCTCACTAGCGGAGCCTACGAGCAGTACTTC

size: -
V: TRBV28
D: TRBD2
length: 14
J: TRBJ2-1
CDR3: CASRGTSVNNEQFF
DNA: TGTGCCAGCAGGGGGACTAGCGTTAACAATGAGCAGTTCTTC

size: -
V: TRBV7-9
D: -
length: 11
J: TRBJ1-1
CDR3: CASSSDTEAFF
DNA: TGTGCCAGCAGCTCGGACACTGAAGCTTTCTTT

size: few
V: TRBV28
D: -
length: 14
J: TRBJ2-1
CDR3: CASSLRGSYNEQFF
DNA: TGTGCCAGCAGTTTACGGGGATCCTACAATGAGCAGTTCTTC

size: -
V: TRBV6-5
D: TRBD1
length: 16
J: TRBJ2-2
CDR3: CASSYSGQGNTGELFF
DNA: TGTGCCAGCAGTTACTCAGGACAGGGGAACACCGGGGAGCTGTTTTTT

size: -
V: TRBV4-3
D: -
length: 14
J: TRBJ1-1
CDR3: CASSQGIMNTEAFF
DNA: TGCGCCAGCAGCCAGGGTATCATGAACACTGAAGCTTTCTTT

size: -
V: TRBV27
D: -
length: 13
J: TRBJ1-1
CDR3: CASSLQDGTEAFF
DNA: TGTGCCAGCAGTTTACAGGATGGAACTGAAGCTTTCTTT

size: -
V: TRBV21-1
D: -
length: 16
J: TRBJ2-2
CDR3: CASSNIGRRCTGELFF
DNA: TGTGCCAGCAGCAATATTGGGAGGAGGTGCACCGGGGAGCTGTTTTTT

size: -
V: TRBV4-1
D: TRBD1
length: 15
J: TRBJ1-2
CDR3: CASSSRTGNVGGYTF
DNA: TGCGCCAGCAGCTCCCGGACAGGGAACGTAGGTGGCTACACCTTC

size: -
V: TRBV6-1
D: -
length: 13
J: TRBJ2-7
CDR3: CASSTRGPYEQYF
DNA: TGTGCCAGCAGTACACGGGGCCCCTACGAGCAGTACTTC

size: -
V: TRBV27
D: -
length: 16
J: TRBJ1-1
CDR3: CASSLPPDRGGTEAFF
DNA: TGTGCCAGCAGTCTCCCCCCCGACAGAGGGGGAACTGAAGCTTTCTTT

size: -
V: TRBV19
D: -
length: 13
J: TRBJ2-2
CDR3: CASTKRGPGELFF
DNA: TGTGCCAGTACAAAGAGGGGACCAGGGGAGCTGTTTTTT

size: -
V: TRBV28
D: -
length: 15
J: TRBJ1-2
CDR3: CASSFDQGWYYGYTF
DNA: TGTGCCAGCAGTTTTGACCAGGGGTGGTACTATGGCTACACCTTC

size: -
V: TRBV18
D: -
length: 13
J: TRBJ2-3
CDR3: CASSPSRGNTQYF
DNA: TGTGCCAGCTCACCATCGAGAGGGAATACGCAGTATTTT

size: -
V: TRBV2
D: -
length: 14
J: TRBJ2-5
CDR3: CASRKIAEQETQYF
DNA: TGTGCCAGCAGGAAGATAGCGGAACAAGAGACCCAGTACTTC

size: once
V: TRBV5-6
D: -
length: 13
J: TRBJ1-1
CDR3: CASSLPANTEAFF
DNA: TGTGCCAGCAGCTTGCCAGCAAACACTGAAGCTTTCTTT

size: few
V: TRBV4-1
D: -
length: 15
J: TRBJ1-1
CDR3: CASSQGQSRGTEAFF
DNA: TGCGCCAGCAGCCAAGGACAGTCTAGAGGCACTGAAGCTTTCTTT

size: -
V: TRBV5-1
D: -
length: 14
J: TRBJ2-7
CDR3: CASTEHTGRYEQYF
DNA: TGCGCCAGCACCGAGCATACAGGGAGATACGAGCAGTACTTC

size: -
V: TRBV14
D: -
length: 12
J: TRBJ2-7
CDR3: CASSRHSYEQYF
DNA: TGTGCCAGCAGCCGCCACAGCTACGAGCAGTACTTC

size: -
V: TRBV6-1
D: TRBD1
length: 15
J: TRBJ2-7
CDR3: CASIGERDRTYEQYF
DNA: TGTGCCAGCATCGGAGAACGGGACAGAACCTACGAGCAGTACTTC

size: -
V: TRBV13
D: -
length: 15
J: TRBJ1-1
CDR3: CASSFRSLGDTEAFF
DNA: TGTGCCAGCAGCTTTCGCTCGCTTGGGGACACTGAAGCTTTCTTT